The 28 T cell receptor beta chains below come from one sample, sequenced in a study of T cells in Graves' hyperthyroidism and ophthalmopathy. Amplification of TCR beta CDR3 regions used RNA as the template. RT-PCR in the first round (using the HTBI primer set) targeted the TCR CDR3. TCRdb reanalysed the multiplex PCR reads using MiXCR and keeps one entry per CDR3 protein. The sample lists hundreds of thousands of distinct CDR3 sequences; 40% to 55% were seen once. Material: peripheral blood or thyroid tissue (not recorded which). The origin of the receptors is an adult man with Graves' disease, either hyperthyroidism or ophthalmopathy (not recorded which).

The chain links TRBV29-1 to TRBJ2-1; no clear D. The CDR3 contains 11 residues. Germline CDR1 is SQVTM and CDR2 is ANQGSEA. Trimming pared 2 bases from V and 10 bases from J, leaving 9 bases between. CDR3 nucleotides: TGCAGCGTTGAACAGGAGCCCGAGCAGTTCTTC. Protein product: CSVEQEPEQFF.

The chain couples TRBV9 to TRBJ1-2, with D possibly TRBD1 on 6 matching bases. Germline V gene data show CDR1 as SGDLS and CDR2 as YYNGEE. Deletions cut 4 bases from V and 3 bases from J, with 13 bases between. The CDR3 is made up of 14 amino acids. The CDR3 sequence: CASSQEGGYYGYTF. The CDR3 coding sequence is TGTGCCAGCAGCCAAGAAGGGGGGTACTATGGCTACACCTTC.

V is TRBV20-1 and J is TRBJ2-3, with D perhaps TRBD1 (5 bases). CDR3 length: 14 amino acids. CDR1 is DFQATT, CDR2 SNEGSKA, per germline (reference sequence). Deletions cut 7 bases from V and 2 bases from J, with 16 bases between. The CDR3 is CSGRIGRDTDTQYF. The CDR3, as DNA: TGCAGTGGAAGAATAGGCAGGGACACAGATACGCAGTATTTT.

The chain recombines TRBV2 with TRBJ1-4; D may be TRBD1 (5 bases). The length of the CDR3 is 13 residues. Germline V gene data show CDR1 as SNHLY and CDR2 as FYNNEI. Trimming shortened V by 8 bases and J by 6 bases, and 13 bases separated the two germline ends. This CDR3 is CASGTVVDEKLFF. The DNA of the CDR3 is TGTGCCAGCGGGACTGTTGTGGATGAAAAACTGTTTTTT.

This clonotype was seen many times. This chain connects TRBV7-9 to TRBJ1-6, with D perhaps matching TRBD1 (6 bases). In germline, CDR1 is SEHNR, CDR2 FQNEAQ (reference sequence). This CDR3 has 14 amino acids. V dropped 6 bases and J dropped 6 bases, with 12 bases sitting between them. CDR3 DNA: TGTGCCAGCAGTCGGACAGACCTTAATTCACCCCTCCACTTT. It encodes CASSRTDLNSPLHF.

For this clonotype: Possible read error: a much larger clone is one base away. This chain connects TRBV7-9 to TRBJ2-5; no clear D. The CDR3 covers 13 residues. The germline V gene encodes CDR1 SEHNR and CDR2 FQNEAQ (reference sequence). Written as DNA, the CDR3 is TGTGCCAGCAGCCCCCGGTCGGAAGAGAGCCAGTACTTC. This sequence encodes CASSPRSEESQYF.

This chain uses TRBV25-1 with TRBJ1-1; TRBD1 aligns across 9 bases. V was clipped by 1 base and J by 5 bases; unmatched bases: 5. This CDR3 comprises 15 residues. Germline assignment: CDR1 MGHDK and CDR2 SYGVNS. The CDR3 loop reads CASSESGTGRTEAFF. The CDR3 coding sequence is TGTGCCAGCAGTGAATCCGGGACAGGGAGGACTGAAGCTTTCTTT.

Note on this clonotype: One end of the junction fails to match germline, which may point to a read error. This chain connects TRBV7-9 to TRBJ1-5, with D uncertain. CDR1 is SEHNR, CDR2 FQNEAQ, per germline (reference sequence). This CDR3 has 15 amino acids. The CDR3 sequence is CASSQDGWGRQPQHF. DNA for the CDR3: TGCGCCAGCAGCCAAGATGGATGGGGAAGGCAGCCCCAGCATTTT.

Comments on this clonotype: The junction departs from the called germline gene at one end, perhaps through a read error. The rearrangement joins TRBV7-9 to TRBJ2-5; D is unresolved. The CDR3 has 10 residues. Germline V gene lookup returns CDR1 SEHNR and CDR2 FQNEAQ (reference sequence). This CDR3 is CASSLTQPRF. The CDR3 DNA follows: TGTGCCAGCAGCTTAACGCAGCCGCGCTTC.

The chain joins TRBV7-4 to TRBJ2-7; the match to TRBD1 covers 11 bases. In germline, CDR1 is SGHVT, CDR2 SQSDAQ. The V segment lost 3 bases and the J segment 4 bases; nucleotides outside the gene matches: 8. There are 16 residues in the CDR3. The CDR3 nucleotides read TGTGCCAGCAGCTTCCGGGACAGGGGGGACCTGTACGAGCAGTACTTC. It codes for CASSFRDRGDLYEQYF.

The chain couples TRBV7-8 to TRBJ2-7; D is perhaps TRBD1 (6 bases). V lost 1 base to trimming and J lost 10 bases, with 14 bases between them. Germline lookup yields CDR1 SGHVS and CDR2 FQNEAQ. The CDR3 has 13 residues. This CDR3 reads CASSLVPRDIQYF. As DNA, the CDR3 is TGTGCCAGCAGCTTAGTACCCCGGGACATCCAGTACTTC.

The sample holds one count of this clonotype. A read error may be the cause here, since a much bigger clone is one base away. The chain combines TRBV29-1 with TRBJ1-1; D gene uncertain. The CDR3 contains 12 residues. Germline CDR1 reads SQVTM; CDR2 reads ANQGSEA. CDR3 sequence (DNA): TGCAACGTGAGGCAGGCGAACACTGAAGCTTTCTTT. Amino acids: CNVRQANTEAFF. The entire variable domain, with the rest obtained from reference TRBV29-1 and TRBJ1-1, is as follows: SAVISQKPSRDICQRGTSLTIQCQVDSQVTMMFWYRQQPGQSLTLIATANQGSEATYESGFVIDKFPISRPNLTFSTLTVSNMSPEDSSIYLCNVRQANTEAFFGQGTRLTVV.

This clonotype showed up just a few times. The rearrangement joins TRBV12-3 or TRBV12-4 to TRBJ1-1; no definite D call. The CDR3 consists of 13 residues. V lost 4 bases and J lost 7, with 13 bases in between. The CDR3 DNA reads TGTGCCAGCAGTTCGTTCCAATCTGGTGAAGCTTTCTTT. This sequence encodes CASSSFQSGEAFF.

J is TRBJ2-5 and V is TRBV20-1, with TRBD1 matching over 9 bases. V lost 4 bases and J lost 2; bases outside the gene matches: 14. Germline V lookup: CDR1 DFQATT, CDR2 SNEGSKA (reference sequence). The CDR3 sequence is 17 residues long. The CDR3 DNA reads as TGCAGTGCTATCGATACACAGACAGGGGGGAAGCAAGAGACCCAGTACTTC. Translating gives CSAIDTQTGGKQETQYF.

This chain uses TRBV2 with TRBJ2-2; D might be TRBD1 or TRBD2, each matching 6 bases. Germline CDR1 SNHLY, CDR2 FYNNEI. Trimming took off 8 bases at V and 8 bases at J, with 21 bases between the two ends. The CDR3 totals 15 residues. The DNA of the CDR3 is TGTGCCAGCTATACCCACGGGGGCATGTCTGGGGAGCTGTTTTTT. Translating it yields CASYTHGGMSGELFF. Drawing the rest from reference TRBV2 and TRBJ2-2, the complete variable domain is EPEVTQTPSHQVTQMGQEVILRCVPISNHLYFYWYRQILGQKVEFLVSFYNNEISEKSEIFDDQFSVERPDGSNFTLKIRSTKLEDSAMYFCASYTHGGMSGELFFGEGSRLTVL.

The J gene is TRBJ1-4, the V gene TRBV11-2; D gene uncertain. Per the germline V gene, CDR1 is SGHAT and CDR2 is FQNNGV. CDR3 size: 9 residues. Trimming stripped 11 bases from V and 5 bases from J, with 3 bases between. The CDR3 bases are TGTGCCTTAAATGAAAAACTGTTTTTT. Translation: CALNEKLFF.

With respect to this clonotype: At one end the junction does not follow the germline gene, possibly because of a read error. The CDR3 bases are TGCAGCGTCCGACTTCCGGGGGACCAAGAGACCCAGAACTTC. It is translated as CSVRLPGDQETQNF. The chain links TRBV29-1 to TRBJ2-5, with a tentative D call TRBD2 (6 bases). The CDR3 contains 14 residues. Per the germline V gene, CDR1 is SQVTM and CDR2 is ANQGSEA.

This clonotype was detected only a few times. The V and J genes are TRBV20-1 and TRBJ1-1, with TRBD1 matching over 12 bases. V trimming: 6 bases; J trimming: 5 bases; junction bases outside the gene matches: 10. CDR1 DFQATT and CDR2 SNEGSKA come from the germline V gene (reference sequence). The CDR3 runs 15 residues. The CDR3 region has the DNA TGCAGTGCCCGAGGGACAGGGGGCCTGGAAACTGAAGCTTTCTTT. Its protein is CSARGTGGLETEAFF.

The sample holds many counts of this clonotype. This chain connects TRBV29-1 to TRBJ1-1; D gene ambiguous. Trimming took off 7 bases at V and 7 bases at J, with 13 bases between the two ends. The CDR3 has 11 residues. Germline V lookup: CDR1 SQVTM, CDR2 ANQGSEA. Here the CDR3 reads CSAKTPNEAFF. In DNA form, the CDR3 reads TGCAGCGCCAAAACACCTAATGAAGCTTTCTTT. Based on the CDR3 plus reference TRBV29-1 and TRBJ1-1, the full variable domain is SAVISQKPSRDICQRGTSLTIQCQVDSQVTMMFWYRQQPGQSLTLIATANQGSEATYESGFVIDKFPISRPNLTFSTLTVSNMSPEDSSIYLCSAKTPNEAFFGQGTRLTVV.

The chain uses TRBV6-5 and TRBJ2-2, with 10 positions matching TRBD2. J gave up 2 bases and V 4 bases, and 10 bases lay outside the gene matches. Germline V gives CDR1 MNHEY, CDR2 SVGAGI. This CDR3 has 18 residues. Written as DNA, the CDR3 is TGTGCCAGCAGTTCAATTTCTTGGACTAGCGGAAACACCGGGGAGCTGTTTTTT. Its protein is CASSSISWTSGNTGELFF.

The V and J genes are TRBV2 and TRBJ1-6; 8 bases fit TRBD1. CDR3 length: 17 amino acids. Germline V CDR1 and CDR2: SNHLY, FYNNEI. V lost 6 bases, J lost 7 bases, and 14 bases stayed unmatched. CDR3 sequence reads: CASSLRMWTGSNSPLHF. As DNA, the CDR3 is TGTGCCAGCAGCCTTAGGATGTGGACAGGGAGCAATTCACCCCTCCACTTT.

This clonotype has a handful of counts. This chain uses TRBV6-5 with TRBJ1-1; maybe TRBD1 (5 bases). Trimming pared 5 bases from V and 0 bases from J, leaving 10 bases between. CDR1 and CDR2 from the germline V gene are MNHEY and SVGAGI. This CDR3 contains 14 residues. The CDR3, as DNA: TGTGCCAGCAGTGAAGGGACGGTGAACACTGAAGCTTTCTTT. This gives the protein CASSEGTVNTEAFF.

This clonotype was detected many times. V and J are TRBV7-9 and TRBJ1-4; D is undetermined. Germline lookup yields CDR1 SEHNR and CDR2 FQNEAQ (reference sequence). V was pared by 6 bases and J by 0 bases, with 11 bases between. The CDR3 runs to 15 residues. The chain's CDR3 is CASSSTVATNEKLFF. CDR3 nucleotide sequence: TGTGCCAGCAGTTCCACAGTAGCAACTAATGAAAAACTGTTTTTT.

This clonotype appeared many times. The CDR3 reads CATSDVQGSLREQYF. CDR3 bases: TGTGCCACCAGTGACGTACAGGGTTCACTACGCGAGCAGTACTTC. The chain combines TRBV24-1 with TRBJ2-7; a weak D match, TRBD1 (6 bases). Germline CDR1 is KGHDR and CDR2 is SFDVKD. V was shortened by 4 bases and J by 6 bases, with 18 bases between the two germline ends. The CDR3 consists of 15 residues.

On this clonotype itself: Just one base apart from a much larger clone, this may be a read error. The V gene is TRBV19, the J gene TRBJ2-6; D uncertain. The V gene lost 3 bases and the J gene lost 0 bases, with 3 bases spanning the gap. This CDR3 has 14 residues. Germline-derived CDR1 and CDR2 are LNHDA and SQIVND (reference sequence). CDR3 sequence: CASSMPSGANVLTF. The CDR3 nucleotides are TGTGCCAGTAGTATGCCCTCTGGGGCCAACGTCCTGACTTTC.

The V and J genes are TRBV20-1 and TRBJ1-2; perhaps TRBD1 as D (6 bases). The V and J ends lost 0 bases and 8 bases respectively, with 16 bases between them. The CDR3 sequence is 14 residues long. The germline V gene encodes CDR1 DFQATT and CDR2 SNEGSKA (reference sequence). This chain's CDR3 is CSAREVGGRRGYTF. CDR3 DNA: TGCAGTGCTAGAGAGGTCGGGGGGCGACGGGGCTACACCTTC.

The rearrangement links TRBV13 to TRBJ2-5; 10 bases match TRBD1. V lost 5 bases and J lost 4; bases outside the gene matches: 7. CDR1 and CDR2 from the germline V gene are PRHDT and FYEKMQ (reference sequence). CDR3 size: 15 residues. This CDR3 is CASSHPGTGVETQYF. The CDR3 nucleotides are TGTGCCAGCAGCCACCCCGGGACAGGGGTAGAGACCCAGTACTTC.

Details on this clonotype: This clone may be a read error of a much larger clone one base away. This chain uses TRBV7-2 with TRBJ2-7; perhaps TRBD2 as D (5 bases). CDR3 length: 14 residues. Trimming took 4 bases from V and 2 from J, leaving 12 bases between them. Looked up from germline, CDR1 is SGHTA and CDR2 is FQGNSA. CDR3 in DNA: TGTGCCAGCAGCTCTCACGGGAACACCTACGAGCAGTACTTC. Translating it yields CASSSHGNTYEQYF.